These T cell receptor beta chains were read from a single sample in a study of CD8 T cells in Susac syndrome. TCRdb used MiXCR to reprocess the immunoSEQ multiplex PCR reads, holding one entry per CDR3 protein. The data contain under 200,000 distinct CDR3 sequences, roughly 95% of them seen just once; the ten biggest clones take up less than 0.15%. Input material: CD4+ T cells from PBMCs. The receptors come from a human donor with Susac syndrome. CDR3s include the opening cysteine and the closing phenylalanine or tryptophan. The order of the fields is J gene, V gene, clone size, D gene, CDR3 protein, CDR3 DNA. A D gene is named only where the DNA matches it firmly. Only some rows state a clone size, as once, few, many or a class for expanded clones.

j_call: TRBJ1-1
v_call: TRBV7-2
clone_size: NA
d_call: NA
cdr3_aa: CASSGDGNTEAFF
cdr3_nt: TGTGCCAGCAGCGGCGACGGAAACACTGAAGCTTTCTTT

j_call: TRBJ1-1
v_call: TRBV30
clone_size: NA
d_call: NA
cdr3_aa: CAWSGMNTEAFF
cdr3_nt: TGTGCCTGGAGTGGGATGAACACTGAAGCTTTCTTT

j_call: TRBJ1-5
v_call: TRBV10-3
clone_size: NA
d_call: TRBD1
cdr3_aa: CAISAGQGGSEPQHF
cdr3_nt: TGTGCCATCAGTGCGGGACAGGGCGGCTCGGAGCCCCAGCATTTT

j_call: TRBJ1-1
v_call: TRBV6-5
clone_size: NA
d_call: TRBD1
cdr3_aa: CASSYVGPGTGGTEAFF
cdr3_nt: TGTGCCAGCAGTTACGTAGGCCCCGGGACAGGGGGGACTGAAGCTTTCTTT

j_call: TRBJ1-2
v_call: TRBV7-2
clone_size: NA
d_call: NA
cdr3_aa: CASSNLGDVGRNYGYTF
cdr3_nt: TGTGCCAGCAGCAACTTAGGAGATGTTGGGCGAAACTATGGCTACACCTTC

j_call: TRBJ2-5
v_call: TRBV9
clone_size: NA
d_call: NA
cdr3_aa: CASSVFSLALETQYF
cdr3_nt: TGTGCCAGCAGCGTCTTTTCGCTAGCTCTAGAGACCCAGTACTTC

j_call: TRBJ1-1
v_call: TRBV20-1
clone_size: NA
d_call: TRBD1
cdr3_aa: CSAPGTVEAFF
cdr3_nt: TGCAGTGCTCCCGGGACAGTTGAAGCTTTCTTT

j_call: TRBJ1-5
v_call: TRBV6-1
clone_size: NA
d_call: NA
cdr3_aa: CASRPVDSINQPQHF
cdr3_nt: TGTGCCAGCAGGCCCGTCGACAGCATCAATCAGCCCCAGCATTTT

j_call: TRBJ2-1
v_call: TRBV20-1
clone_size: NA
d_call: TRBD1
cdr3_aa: CSAPDRGNEQFF
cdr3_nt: TGCAGTGCTCCCGACAGGGGCAATGAGCAGTTCTTC

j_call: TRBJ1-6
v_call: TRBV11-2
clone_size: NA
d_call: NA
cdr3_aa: CASSSTPSYNSPLHF
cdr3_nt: TGTGCCAGCAGCTCGACACCCTCCTATAATTCACCCCTCCACTTT

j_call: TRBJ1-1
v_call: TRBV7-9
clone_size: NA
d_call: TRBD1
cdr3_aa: CASRPGQGGTEAFF
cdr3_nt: TGTGCCAGCAGGCCAGGACAGGGCGGCACTGAAGCTTTCTTT

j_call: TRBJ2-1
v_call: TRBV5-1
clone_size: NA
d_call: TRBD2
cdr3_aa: CASSWSQGSGSRSSYNEQFF
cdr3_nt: TGCGCCAGCAGCTGGTCCCAGGGTAGCGGGTCCCGGAGCTCCTACAATGAGCAGTTCTTC

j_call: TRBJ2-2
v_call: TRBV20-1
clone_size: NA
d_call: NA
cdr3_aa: CSAIDGLVSGELFF
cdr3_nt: TGCAGTGCAATCGATGGACTTGTAAGCGGGGAGCTGTTTTTT

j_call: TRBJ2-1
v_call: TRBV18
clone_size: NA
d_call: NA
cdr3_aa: CASSPIDQQFF
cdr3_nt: TGTGCCAGCTCACCCATTGACCAGCAGTTCTTC

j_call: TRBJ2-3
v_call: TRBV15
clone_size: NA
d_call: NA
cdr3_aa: CATSRDARRANTDTQYF
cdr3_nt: TGTGCCACCAGCAGGGACGCTAGACGGGCGAACACAGATACGCAGTATTTT

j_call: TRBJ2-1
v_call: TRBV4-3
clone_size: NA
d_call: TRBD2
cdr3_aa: CASSQDAGGRLNEQFF
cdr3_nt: TGCGCCAGCAGCCAAGACGCGGGAGGAAGGTTAAATGAGCAGTTCTTC

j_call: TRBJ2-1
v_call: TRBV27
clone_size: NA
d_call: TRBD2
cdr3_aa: CASSFMGLAGGEQFF
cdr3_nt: TGTGCCAGCAGCTTTATGGGACTAGCGGGTGGTGAGCAGTTCTTC

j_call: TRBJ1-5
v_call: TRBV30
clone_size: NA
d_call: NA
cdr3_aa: CAWSAWDTNQPQHF
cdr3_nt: TGTGCCTGGAGTGCTTGGGACACCAATCAGCCCCAGCATTTT

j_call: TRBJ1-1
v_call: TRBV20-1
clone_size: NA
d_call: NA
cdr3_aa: CSAQPGQKNTEAFF
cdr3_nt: TGCAGTGCACAACCGGGACAAAAGAACACTGAAGCTTTCTTT

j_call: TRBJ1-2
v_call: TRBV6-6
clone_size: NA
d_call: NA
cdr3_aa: CASSYSRGGGYTF
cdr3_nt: TGTGCCAGCAGTTACTCTAGGGGTGGCGGCTACACCTTC

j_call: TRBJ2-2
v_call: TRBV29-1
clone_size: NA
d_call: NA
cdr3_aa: CSVEAPSFGGELFF
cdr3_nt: TGCAGCGTTGAAGCTCCTTCGTTTGGCGGGGAGCTGTTTTTT

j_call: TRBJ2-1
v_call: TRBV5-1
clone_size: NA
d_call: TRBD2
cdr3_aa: CASSLDPSGGNEQFF
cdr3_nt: TGCGCCAGCAGCTTGGATCCTAGCGGGGGTAATGAGCAGTTCTTC

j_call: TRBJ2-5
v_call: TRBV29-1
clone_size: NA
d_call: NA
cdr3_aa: CSVVGGHAGPHTETQYF
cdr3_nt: TGCAGCGTTGTAGGGGGACACGCGGGGCCACACACAGAGACCCAGTACTTC

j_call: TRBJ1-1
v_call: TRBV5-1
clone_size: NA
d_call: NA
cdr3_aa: CASRGNLNTEAFF
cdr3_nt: TGCGCCAGCAGGGGAAACTTGAACACTGAAGCTTTCTTT

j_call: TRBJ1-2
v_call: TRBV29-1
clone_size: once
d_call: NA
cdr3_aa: CSVEGYGYTF
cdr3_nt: TGCAGCGTTGAGGGCTATGGCTACACCTTC

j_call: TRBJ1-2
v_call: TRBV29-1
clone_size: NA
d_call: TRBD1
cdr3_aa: CSVDTFGGQLIPNYGYTF
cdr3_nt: TGCAGCGTTGATACGTTTGGGGGACAGCTGATTCCTAACTATGGCTACACCTTC

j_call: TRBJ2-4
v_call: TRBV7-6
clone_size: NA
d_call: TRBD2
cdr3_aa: CASSPEGTSGDKNIQYF
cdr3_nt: TGTGCCAGCAGCCCCGAAGGGACTAGCGGTGACAAAAACATTCAGTACTTC

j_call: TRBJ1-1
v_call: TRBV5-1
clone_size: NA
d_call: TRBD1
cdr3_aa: CASSARDRGGTEAFF
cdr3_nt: TGCGCCAGCAGCGCCCGGGACAGGGGAGGGACTGAAGCTTTCTTT

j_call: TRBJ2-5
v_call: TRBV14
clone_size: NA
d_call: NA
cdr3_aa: CASSHGPGRAETQYF
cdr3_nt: TGTGCCAGCAGCCACGGACCAGGGCGGGCAGAGACCCAGTACTTC

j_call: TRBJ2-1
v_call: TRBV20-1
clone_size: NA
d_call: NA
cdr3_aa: CSAWSLDRDEQFF
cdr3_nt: TGCAGTGCATGGTCGCTAGATCGGGATGAGCAGTTCTTC

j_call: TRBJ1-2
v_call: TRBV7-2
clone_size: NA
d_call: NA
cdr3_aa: CASNPLGVGETYGYTF
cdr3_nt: TGTGCCAGCAACCCGTTAGGGGTTGGGGAGACCTATGGCTACACCTTC

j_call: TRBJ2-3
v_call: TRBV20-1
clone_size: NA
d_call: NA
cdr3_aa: CSAGRDLTDTQYF
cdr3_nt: TGCAGTGCTGGCCGGGACCTCACAGATACGCAGTATTTT

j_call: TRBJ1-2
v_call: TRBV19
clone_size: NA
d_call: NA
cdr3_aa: CASKPGTTLEGYGYTF
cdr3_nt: TGTGCCAGTAAACCCGGGACCACGTTAGAGGGCTATGGCTACACCTTC

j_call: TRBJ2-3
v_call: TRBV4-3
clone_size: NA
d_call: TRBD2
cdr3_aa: CASSQTPSGRTDTQYF
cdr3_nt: TGCGCCAGCAGCCAAACCCCTAGCGGACGCACAGATACGCAGTATTTT

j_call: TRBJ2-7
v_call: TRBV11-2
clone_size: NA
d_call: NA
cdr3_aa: CASSLDSTRLETSSYEQYF
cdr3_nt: TGTGCCAGCAGCTTAGACTCAACGAGACTTGAAACTAGCTCCTACGAGCAGTACTTC

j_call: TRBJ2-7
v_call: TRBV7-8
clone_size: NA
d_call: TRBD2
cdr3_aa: CASSPTSGRGEQYF
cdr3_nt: TGTGCCAGCAGCCCAACTAGCGGGAGGGGCGAGCAGTACTTC

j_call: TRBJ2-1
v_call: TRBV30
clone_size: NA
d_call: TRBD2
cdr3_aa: CAGSAGGPSPFF
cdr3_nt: TGTGCCGGCTCAGCGGGAGGGCCGTCTCCGTTCTTC

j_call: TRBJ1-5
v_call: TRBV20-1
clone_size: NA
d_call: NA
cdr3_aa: CSAGLGGQPQHF
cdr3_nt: TGCAGTGCAGGTTTGGGCGGTCAGCCCCAGCATTTT

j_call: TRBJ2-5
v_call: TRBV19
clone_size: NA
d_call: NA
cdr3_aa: CASSMGTEETQYF
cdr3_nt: TGTGCCAGTAGTATGGGGACTGAAGAGACCCAGTACTTC

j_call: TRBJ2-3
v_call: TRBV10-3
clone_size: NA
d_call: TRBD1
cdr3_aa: CALSTGQDTDTQYF
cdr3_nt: TGTGCCCTATCGACGGGACAGGACACAGATACGCAGTATTTT

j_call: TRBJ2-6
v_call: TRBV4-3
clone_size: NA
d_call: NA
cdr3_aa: CASSQTHKLWANVLTF
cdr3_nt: TGCGCCAGCAGCCAGACCCACAAGCTCTGGGCCAACGTCCTGACTTTC

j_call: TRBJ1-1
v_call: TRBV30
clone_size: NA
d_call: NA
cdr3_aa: CAWKAGGTEAFF
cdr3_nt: TGTGCCTGGAAGGCGGGGGGCACTGAAGCTTTCTTT

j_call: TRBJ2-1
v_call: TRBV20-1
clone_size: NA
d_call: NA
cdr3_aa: CSAYISGKPYNEQFF
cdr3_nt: TGCAGTGCTTACATTAGCGGTAAACCCTACAATGAGCAGTTCTTC

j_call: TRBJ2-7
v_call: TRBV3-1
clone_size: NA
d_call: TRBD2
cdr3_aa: CASSQQLAGVRYEQYF
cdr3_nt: TGTGCCAGCAGCCAGCAACTAGCGGGAGTCAGGTACGAGCAGTACTTC

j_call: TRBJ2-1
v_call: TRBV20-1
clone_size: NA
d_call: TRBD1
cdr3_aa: CSARDPTGGGTVHYNEQFF
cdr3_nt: TGCAGTGCTAGAGACCCAACAGGGGGCGGCACTGTCCATTACAATGAGCAGTTCTTC

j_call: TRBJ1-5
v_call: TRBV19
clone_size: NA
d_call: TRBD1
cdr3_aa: CASSSSLIRDSVQVGWEKHF
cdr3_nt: TGTGCCAGTAGTAGTTCGCTGATTCGGGACAGTGTCCAGGTGGGTTGGGAGAAGCATTTT

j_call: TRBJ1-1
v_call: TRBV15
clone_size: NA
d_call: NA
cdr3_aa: CATSRDPLRRTEAFF
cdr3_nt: TGTGCCACCAGCAGAGATCCCCTAAGGAGGACTGAAGCTTTCTTT

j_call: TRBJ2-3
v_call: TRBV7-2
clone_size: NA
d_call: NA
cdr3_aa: CASSLGLGGTDTQYF
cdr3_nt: TGTGCCAGCAGCTTAGGACTGGGGGGCACAGATACGCAGTATTTT

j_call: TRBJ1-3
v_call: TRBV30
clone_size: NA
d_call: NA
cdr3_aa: CAYQKGTGNTIYF
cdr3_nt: TGTGCCTACCAGAAGGGAACTGGAAACACCATATATTTT

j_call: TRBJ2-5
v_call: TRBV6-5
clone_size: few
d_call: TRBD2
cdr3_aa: CASSQGTSGSETQYF
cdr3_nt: TGTGCCAGCAGCCAAGGGACTAGCGGGAGTGAGACCCAGTACTTC